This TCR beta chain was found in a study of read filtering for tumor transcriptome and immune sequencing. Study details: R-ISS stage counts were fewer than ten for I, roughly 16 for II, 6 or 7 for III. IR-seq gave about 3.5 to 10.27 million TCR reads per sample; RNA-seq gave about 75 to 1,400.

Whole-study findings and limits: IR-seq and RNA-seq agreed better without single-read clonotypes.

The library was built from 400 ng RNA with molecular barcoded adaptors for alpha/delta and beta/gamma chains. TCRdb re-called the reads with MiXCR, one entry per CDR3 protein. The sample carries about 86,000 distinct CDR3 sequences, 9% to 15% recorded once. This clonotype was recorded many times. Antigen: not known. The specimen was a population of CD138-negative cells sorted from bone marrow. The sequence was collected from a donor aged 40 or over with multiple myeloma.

The CDR3 reads CASSEVFPPEQFF. CDR3 nucleotides: TGTGCCAGCAGTGAAGTTTTTCCTCCCGAGCAGTTCTTC. The chain recombines TRBV6-1 with TRBJ2-1; D not resolved. CDR1 and CDR2 from the germline V gene are MNHNS and SASEGT. V lost 1 base and J lost 10, with 11 bases in between. The CDR3 is 13 residues long.